Below, 24 T cell receptor beta chains from the same sample are listed, as sequenced in a study of neurological immune-mediated disorders. TCRdb reprocessed the 5' RACE reads with MiXCR, giving one entry per CDR3 protein. The sample records fewer than 45,000 distinct CDR3 sequences, 2.5% being singletons. Specimen: PBMCs. The source is a man aged 30 to 45 with multiple sclerosis.

The chain has TRBV25-1 and TRBJ2-7, with a tentative D call TRBD2 (6 bases). This CDR3 is built from 19 residues. In germline, CDR1 is MGHDK, CDR2 SYGVNS. The V end lost 4 bases, the J end lost 3 bases, and 28 bases lay between the germline ends. The CDR3 DNA reads TGTGCCAGCAGTGCGTTGGGAAAGCCTAGCGATTCCCTTAACTACGAGCAGTACTTC. It translates to CASSALGKPSDSLNYEQYF.

This clonotype was observed at least ten times. The chain links TRBV5-1 to TRBJ2-1; TRBD1 matches 10 bases. Losses at the gene ends were 0 bases for V and 5 bases for J; bases not matched to a gene: 2. From germline, CDR1 is SGHRS and CDR2 YFSETQ. CDR3 length: 15 amino acids. The DNA for the CDR3 is TGCGCCAGCAGCTTGGGACAGGGGGCTAACAATGAGCAGTTCTTC. It encodes CASSLGQGANNEQFF. The full variable domain, with the rest looked up from reference TRBV5-1 and TRBJ2-1, is KAGVTQTPRYLIKTRGQQVTLSCSPISGHRSVSWYQQTPGQGLQFLFEYFSETQRNKGNFPGRFSGRQFSNSRSEMNVSTLELGDSALYLCASSLGQGANNEQFFGPGTRLTVL.

In its sample, this clonotype was seen many times. This chain uses TRBV7-8 with TRBJ2-1; 7 positions match TRBD2. V trimming: 5 bases; J trimming: 3 bases; junction bases outside the gene matches: 7. The CDR3 runs to 15 residues. In germline, CDR1 is SGHVS, CDR2 FQNEAQ. The CDR3 DNA sequence: TGTGCCAGCAGCCAAGAGCGGGACCTCTACAATGAGCAGTTCTTC. Protein sequence: CASSQERDLYNEQFF.

The table lists this clonotype with many counts. The chain recombines TRBV12-3 or TRBV12-4 with TRBJ1-1; D ambiguous. The V end was cut by 7 bases, the J end by 0 bases, with 18 bases between. This CDR3 is built from 16 residues. Here the CDR3 DNA reads TGTGCCAGCACCCTGAGGAGGGTAAATATGAACACTGAAGCTTTCTTT. Amino acid sequence: CASTLRRVNMNTEAFF.

This clonotype showed up many times. This chain joins TRBV6-5 and TRBJ2-1; D uncertain. Deletions cut 6 bases from V and 4 bases from J, with 10 bases between. This CDR3 has 13 amino acids. Per germline, CDR1 MNHEY and CDR2 SVGAGI. This chain's CDR3 is CASRYGLYNEQFF. CDR3 in DNA: TGTGCCAGCAGATACGGATTATACAATGAGCAGTTCTTC.

This clonotype has a count of ten or more. The genes are TRBV15 and TRBJ2-1, with 8 bases fitting TRBD1. J lost 8 bases, V lost 5 bases, and 8 bases had no gene match. CDR1 LNHNV and CDR2 YYDKDF come from the germline V gene (reference sequence). CDR3 length: 14 residues. The CDR3 sequence: CATSVDRGRHEQFF. The CDR3 nucleotides are TGTGCCACCAGCGTCGACAGGGGTAGGCATGAGCAGTTCTTC. Full variable domain (remainder filled in from reference TRBV15 and TRBJ2-1): DAMVIQNPRYQVTQFGKPVTLSCSQTLNHNVMYWYQQKSSQAPKLLFHYYDKDFNNEADTPDNFQSRRPNTSFCFLDIRSPGLGDTAMYLCATSVDRGRHEQFFGPGTRLTVL.

This clonotype has ten or more counts. This chain links TRBV27 with TRBJ2-1; either TRBD1 or TRBD2 may fit D (9 bases each). The CDR3 runs 20 residues. The ends were cut back, 3 bases at V and 5 bases at J, with 29 bases in the middle. The germline CDR1 and CDR2 sequences are MNHEY and SMNVEV (reference sequence). The CDR3 DNA follows: TGTGCCAGCAGTTTTTATTCGGACAGGGGACTTGCGGGAGGGCACAATGAGCAGTTCTTC. It is translated as CASSFYSDRGLAGGHNEQFF.

This clonotype was found many times. The V gene is TRBV28, the J gene TRBJ2-1; 12 bases are shared with TRBD2. CDR3 length equals 15 residues. Unmatched junction bases numbered 6, after V lost 6 bases and J lost 6 bases. The V gene's germline CDR1 is MDHEN and CDR2 SYDVKM. CDR3 bases: TGTGCCAGCAGCCCTACTAGCGGGAGGATCAATGAGCAGTTCTTC. Translating it yields CASSPTSGRINEQFF.

There are many counts of this clonotype. The chain is built from TRBV18 and TRBJ1-5; no reliable D call. Deletions cut 1 base from V and 4 bases from J, with 5 bases between. The CDR3 loop spans 13 amino acids. Germline CDR1 and CDR2: KGHSH and LQKENI. The CDR3 DNA reads as TGTGCCAGCTCACCACAACCTAATCAGCCCCAGCATTTT. The encoded protein is CASSPQPNQPQHF.

This clonotype was recorded at least ten times. The rearrangement uses TRBV7-2 and TRBJ2-1; TRBD2 matches 8 bases. In germline, CDR1 is SGHTA, CDR2 FQGNSA. This CDR3 region has 15 residues. After removal of 0 bases from V and 3 bases from J, the junction contained 1 base not matched to a gene. CDR3 nucleotides: TGTGCCAGCAGCTTAGCTAGCGGGGTCTACAATGAGCAGTTCTTC. Translating it yields CASSLASGVYNEQFF.

This clonotype was seen many times. V and J are TRBV7-3 and TRBJ2-5; D unclear. Germline assignment: CDR1 SGHTA and CDR2 FQGTGA. V was trimmed by 1 base and J by 3 bases, leaving 0 bases between them. This CDR3 spans 11 amino acids. The CDR3 bases are TGTGCCAGCAGCTTAAAAGAGACCCAGTACTTC. Protein sequence: CASSLKETQYF.

This clonotype appeared many times. The chain couples TRBV6-5 to TRBJ2-2, with 7 nucleotides matching TRBD1. The CDR3 length is 15 residues. Trimming cost V 2 bases and J 4 bases; bases outside gene matches: 4. CDR1 and CDR2 (germline): MNHEY, SVGAGI. CDR3 in amino acids: CASSYETGRTGELFF. The CDR3 region has the DNA TGTGCCAGCAGTTACGAGACAGGGCGCACCGGGGAGCTGTTTTTT.

Many counts were recorded for this clonotype. The V call is TRBV5-1, the J call TRBJ1-1; D is possibly TRBD1 (5 bases). V was pared by 0 bases and J by 6 bases, with 18 bases between. Looked up from germline, CDR1 is SGHRS and CDR2 is YFSETQ. The CDR3 extends over 16 amino acids. CDR3 nucleotide sequence: TGCGCCAGCAGCTTGGCGGCAGGGATGAACTGGGCTGAAGCTTTCTTT. It codes for CASSLAAGMNWAEAFF.

The table lists this clonotype with many counts. V is TRBV7-2 and J is TRBJ2-1; 7 positions agree with TRBD1. Germline V gene data show CDR1 as SGHTA and CDR2 as FQGNSA. The CDR3 is 16 amino acids. The V and J ends lost 6 bases and 3 bases, in that order; junction bases with no gene match: 11. The CDR3 is CASRLIRDRNYNEQFF. DNA for the CDR3: TGTGCCAGCAGATTAATCCGGGACAGAAACTACAATGAGCAGTTCTTC.

The table lists this clonotype with many counts. The chain recombines TRBV6-5 with TRBJ1-6; possible D gene TRBD1, 6 bases. The germline CDR1 and CDR2 sequences are MNHEY and SVGAGI. V shed 0 bases and J shed 6 bases, with 9 bases lying between them. The CDR3 sequence is 15 residues long. The CDR3 loop reads CASSYSRTVNSPLHF. CDR3 DNA: TGTGCCAGCAGTTACTCTAGGACAGTTAATTCACCCCTCCACTTT.

This clonotype appeared many times. The V call is TRBV7-7, the J call TRBJ2-5; possibly TRBD2 for D (6 bases). This CDR3 region has 14 residues. Trimming removed 1 base at V and 5 bases at J, with 11 bases between. The germline V gene has CDR1 SSHAT and CDR2 FNYEAQ (reference sequence). CDR3 sequence reads: CASSLEAGGETQYF. As DNA, the CDR3 is TGTGCCAGCAGCTTAGAAGCTGGGGGGGAGACCCAGTACTTC.

This clonotype was seen many times. The genes are TRBV6-1 and TRBJ1-2; 8 bases agree with TRBD1. V lost 5 bases, J lost 6 bases, and 5 bases stayed unmatched. The CDR3 length is 13 residues. Germline V gives CDR1 MNHNS, CDR2 SASEGT. The CDR3 coding sequence is TGTGCCAGCAGTCTCCGGACAGGGAATGGCTACACCTTC. Amino acids: CASSLRTGNGYTF.

This clonotype has at least ten counts. This chain connects TRBV20-1 to TRBJ1-2, with D maybe TRBD1 (6 bases). Deletions cut 0 bases from V and 9 bases from J, with 14 bases between. CDR3 length: 13 residues. The germline CDR1 and CDR2 sequences are DFQATT and SNEGSKA (reference sequence). The CDR3 here is CSARDGTRLRYTF. CDR3 sequence (DNA): TGCAGTGCTAGAGACGGGACACGATTACGCTACACCTTC.

This clonotype appeared many times. The chain links TRBV20-1 to TRBJ2-5; the D gene is possibly TRBD2 (6 bases). V lost 5 bases, J lost 5 bases, and 15 bases lay in between. The CDR3 loop spans 13 amino acids. CDR1 is DFQATT and CDR2 is SNEGSKA in the germline V gene (reference sequence). As DNA, the CDR3 is TGCAGTGCTGGGGACCGCGGGATGGAGACCCAGTACTTC. This translates into CSAGDRGMETQYF.

This clonotype occurred many times. The rearrangement links TRBV5-1 to TRBJ2-5, with D possibly TRBD1 on 7 matching bases. Per the germline V gene, CDR1 is SGHRS and CDR2 is YFSETQ. This CDR3 spans 13 amino acids. V dropped 4 bases and J dropped 2 bases, with 9 bases sitting between them. CDR3 sequence: CASSAGQQETQYF. CDR3 in DNA: TGCGCCAGCAGCGCGGGACAGCAAGAGACCCAGTACTTC. Based on the CDR3 plus reference TRBV5-1 and TRBJ2-5, the full variable domain is KAGVTQTPRYLIKTRGQQVTLSCSPISGHRSVSWYQQTPGQGLQFLFEYFSETQRNKGNFPGRFSGRQFSNSRSEMNVSTLELGDSALYLCASSAGQQETQYFGPGTRLLVL.

This clonotype was counted many times. The chain employs TRBV5-1 and TRBJ2-7; 12 bases are shared with TRBD1. The CDR3 contains 13 residues. CDR1 SGHRS and CDR2 YFSETQ come from the germline V gene. V shed 7 bases and J 5 bases; nucleotides not matched to a gene: 4. The CDR3 DNA reads as TGCGCCAGCCGGGACAGGGGGCTAGACGAGCAGTACTTC. The encoded protein is CASRDRGLDEQYF.

This clonotype was picked up many times. The genes are TRBV20-1 and TRBJ2-3; no clear D gene. This CDR3 has 10 amino acids. V was shortened by 3 bases and J by 6 bases, with 4 bases between the two germline ends. Per germline, CDR1 DFQATT and CDR2 SNEGSKA (reference sequence). The CDR3 protein is CSARRDTQYF. The CDR3 coding sequence is TGCAGTGCTAGGCGGGATACGCAGTATTTT.

This clonotype was detected ten times or more. CDR3: CASQEGPNTGELFF. The CDR3 DNA is TGTGCCAGCCAGGAGGGGCCGAACACCGGGGAGCTGTTTTTT. The J gene is TRBJ2-2, the V gene TRBV9; weak D call: TRBD2 (6 bases). Trimming shortened V by 7 bases and J by 0 bases, and 10 bases separated the two germline ends. CDR1 is SGDLS, CDR2 YYNGEE, per germline. The CDR3 consists of 14 residues.

This clonotype was detected ten times or more. The chain employs TRBV28 and TRBJ2-7; weak D call: TRBD1 (6 bases). Deletions cut 6 bases from V and 6 bases from J, with 9 bases between. Germline loops: CDR1 MDHEN, CDR2 SYDVKM. There are 11 residues in the CDR3. CDR3 loop: CASSQGLEQYF. DNA of the CDR3: TGTGCCAGCAGCCAGGGGCTCGAGCAGTACTTC.